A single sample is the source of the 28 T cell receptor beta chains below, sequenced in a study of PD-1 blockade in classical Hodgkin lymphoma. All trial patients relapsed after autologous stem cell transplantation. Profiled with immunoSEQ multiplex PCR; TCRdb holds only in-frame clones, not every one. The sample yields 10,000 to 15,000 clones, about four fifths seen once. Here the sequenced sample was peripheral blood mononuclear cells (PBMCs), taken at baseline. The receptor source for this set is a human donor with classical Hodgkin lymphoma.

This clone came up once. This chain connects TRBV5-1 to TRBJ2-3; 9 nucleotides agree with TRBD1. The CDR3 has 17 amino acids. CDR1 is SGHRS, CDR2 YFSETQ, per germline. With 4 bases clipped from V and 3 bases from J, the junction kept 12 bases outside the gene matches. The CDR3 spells CASSPDPVGTGTDTQYF. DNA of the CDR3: TGCGCCAGCAGCCCCGACCCGGTGGGGACAGGGACAGATACGCAGTATTTT. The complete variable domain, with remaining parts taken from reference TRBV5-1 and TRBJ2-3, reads KAGVTQTPRYLIKTRGQQVTLSCSPISGHRSVSWYQQTPGQGLQFLFEYFSETQRNKGNFPGRFSGRQFSNSRSEMNVSTLELGDSALYLCASSPDPVGTGTDTQYFGPGTRLTVL.

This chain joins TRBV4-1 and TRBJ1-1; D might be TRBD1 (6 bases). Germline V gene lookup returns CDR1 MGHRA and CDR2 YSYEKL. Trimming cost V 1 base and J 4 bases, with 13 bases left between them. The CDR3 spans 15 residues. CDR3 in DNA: TGCGCCAGCAGCCAAGTCCCCAGGGGATTCACTGAAGCTTTCTTT. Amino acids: CASSQVPRGFTEAFF.

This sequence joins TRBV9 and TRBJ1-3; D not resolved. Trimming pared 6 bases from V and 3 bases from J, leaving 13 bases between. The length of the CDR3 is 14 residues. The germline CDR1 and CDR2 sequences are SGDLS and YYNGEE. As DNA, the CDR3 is TGTGCCAGCACGAAGGAGAGCAGTGGAAACACCATATATTTT. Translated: CASTKESSGNTIYF. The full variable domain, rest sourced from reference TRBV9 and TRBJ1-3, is DSGVTQTPKHLITATGQRVTLRCSPRSGDLSVYWYQQSLDQGLQFLIQYYNGEERAKGNILERFSAQQFPDLHSELNLSSLELGDSALYFCASTKESSGNTIYFGEGSWLTVV.

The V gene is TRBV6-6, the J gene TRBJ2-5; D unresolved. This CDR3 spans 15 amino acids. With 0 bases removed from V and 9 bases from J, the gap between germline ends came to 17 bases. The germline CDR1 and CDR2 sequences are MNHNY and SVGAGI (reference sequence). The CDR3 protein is CASSYSKSAAVAQYF. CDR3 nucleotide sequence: TGTGCCAGCAGTTACTCGAAGTCGGCAGCCGTGGCCCAGTACTTC.

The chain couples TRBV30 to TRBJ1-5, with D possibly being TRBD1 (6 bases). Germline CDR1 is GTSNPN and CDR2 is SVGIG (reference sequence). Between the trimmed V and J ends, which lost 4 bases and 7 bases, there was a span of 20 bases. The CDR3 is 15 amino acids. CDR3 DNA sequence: TGTGCCTGGACCCCCCTTGGGGGCGTGGGGCAGCCCCAGCATTTT. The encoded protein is CAWTPLGGVGQPQHF. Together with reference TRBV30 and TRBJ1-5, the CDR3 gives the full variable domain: SQTIHQWPATLVQPVGSPLSLECTVEGTSNPNLYWYRQAAGRGLQLLFYSVGIGQISSEVPQNLSASRPQDRQFILSSKKLLLSDSGFYLCAWTPLGGVGQPQHFGDGTRLSIL.

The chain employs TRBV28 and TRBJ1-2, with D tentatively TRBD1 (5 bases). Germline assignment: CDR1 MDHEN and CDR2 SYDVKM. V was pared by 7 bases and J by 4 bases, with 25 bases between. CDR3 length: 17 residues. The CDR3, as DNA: TGTGCCAGCACTCAGGACTTAGGGACTGCTGACCTCTATGGCTACACCTTC. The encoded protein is CASTQDLGTADLYGYTF.

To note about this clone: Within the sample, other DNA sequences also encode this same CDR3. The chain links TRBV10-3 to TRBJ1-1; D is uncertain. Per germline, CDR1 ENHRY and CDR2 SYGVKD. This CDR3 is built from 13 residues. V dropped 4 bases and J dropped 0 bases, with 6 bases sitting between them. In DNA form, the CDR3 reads TGTGCCATCAGTGGTGGTATGAACACTGAAGCTTTCTTT. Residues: CAISGGMNTEAFF.

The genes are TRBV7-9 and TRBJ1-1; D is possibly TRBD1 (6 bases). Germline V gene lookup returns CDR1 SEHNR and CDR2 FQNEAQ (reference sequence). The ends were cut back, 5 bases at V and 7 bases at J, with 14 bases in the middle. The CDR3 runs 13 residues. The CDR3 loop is CASSRGTYNEAFF. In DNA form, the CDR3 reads TGTGCCAGCAGCCGTGGGACATACAATGAAGCTTTCTTT.

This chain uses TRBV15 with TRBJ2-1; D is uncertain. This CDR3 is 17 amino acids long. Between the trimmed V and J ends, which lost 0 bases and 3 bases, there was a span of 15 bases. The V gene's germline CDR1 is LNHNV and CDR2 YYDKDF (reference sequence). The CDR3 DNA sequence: TGTGCCACCAGCAGAGATTTGGGCCAGACGGTCTACAATGAGCAGTTCTTC. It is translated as CATSRDLGQTVYNEQFF. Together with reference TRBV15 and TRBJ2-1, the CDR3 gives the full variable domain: DAMVIQNPRYQVTQFGKPVTLSCSQTLNHNVMYWYQQKSSQAPKLLFHYYDKDFNNEADTPDNFQSRRPNTSFCFLDIRSPGLGDTAMYLCATSRDLGQTVYNEQFFGPGTRLTVL.

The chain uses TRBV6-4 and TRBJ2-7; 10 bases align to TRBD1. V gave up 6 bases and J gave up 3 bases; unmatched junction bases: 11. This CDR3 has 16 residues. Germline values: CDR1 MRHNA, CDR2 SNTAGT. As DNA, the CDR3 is TGTGCCAGCAGAAGAACCGGGACAGGGGACCGCTACGAGCAGTACGTC. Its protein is CASRRTGTGDRYEQYV.

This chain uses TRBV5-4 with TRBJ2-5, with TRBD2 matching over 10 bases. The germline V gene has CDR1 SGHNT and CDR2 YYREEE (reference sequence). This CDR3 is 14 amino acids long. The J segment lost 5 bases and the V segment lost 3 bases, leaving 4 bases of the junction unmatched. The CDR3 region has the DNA TGTGCCAGCAGCTCCGGGACTAGCGATGAGACCCAGTACTTC. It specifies CASSSGTSDETQYF.

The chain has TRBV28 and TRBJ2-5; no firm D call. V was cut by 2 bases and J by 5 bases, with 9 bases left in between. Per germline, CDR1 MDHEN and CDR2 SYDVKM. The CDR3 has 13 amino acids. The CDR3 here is CASSLRVRETQYF. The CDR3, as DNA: TGTGCCAGCAGTTTAAGGGTCAGGGAGACCCAGTACTTC.

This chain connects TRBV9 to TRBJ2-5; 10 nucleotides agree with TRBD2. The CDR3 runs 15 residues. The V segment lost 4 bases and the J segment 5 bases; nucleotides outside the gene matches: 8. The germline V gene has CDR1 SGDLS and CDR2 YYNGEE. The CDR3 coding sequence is TGTGCCAGCAGCTCCCGGGGACTAGCGTTGGAGACCCAGTACTTC. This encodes CASSSRGLALETQYF.

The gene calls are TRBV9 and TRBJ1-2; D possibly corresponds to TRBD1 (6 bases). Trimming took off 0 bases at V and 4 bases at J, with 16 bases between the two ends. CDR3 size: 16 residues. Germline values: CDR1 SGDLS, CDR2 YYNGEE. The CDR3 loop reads CASSVGPPGAGYGYTF. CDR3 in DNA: TGTGCCAGCAGCGTAGGGCCCCCGGGGGCGGGCTATGGCTACACCTTC.

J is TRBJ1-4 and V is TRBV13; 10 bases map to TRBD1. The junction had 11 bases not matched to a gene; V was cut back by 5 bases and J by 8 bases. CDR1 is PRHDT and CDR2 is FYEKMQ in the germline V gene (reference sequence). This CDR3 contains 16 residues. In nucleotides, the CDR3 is TGTGCCAGCAGCCACAGACAGGGGGCGATTCAGGAAAAACTGTTTTTT. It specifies CASSHRQGAIQEKLFF.

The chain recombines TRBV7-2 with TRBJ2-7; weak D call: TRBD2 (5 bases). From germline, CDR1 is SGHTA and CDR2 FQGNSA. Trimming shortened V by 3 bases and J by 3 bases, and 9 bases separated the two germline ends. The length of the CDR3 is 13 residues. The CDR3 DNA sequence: TGTGCCAGCAGCTTGGTAGCGATCTACGAGCAGTACGTC. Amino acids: CASSLVAIYEQYV.

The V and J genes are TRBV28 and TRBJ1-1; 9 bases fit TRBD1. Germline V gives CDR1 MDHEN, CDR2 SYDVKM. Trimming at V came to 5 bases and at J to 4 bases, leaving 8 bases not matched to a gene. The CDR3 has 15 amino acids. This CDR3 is CASSAYRGLGTEAFF. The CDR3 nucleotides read TGTGCCAGCAGTGCATACAGGGGGCTGGGCACTGAAGCTTTCTTT.

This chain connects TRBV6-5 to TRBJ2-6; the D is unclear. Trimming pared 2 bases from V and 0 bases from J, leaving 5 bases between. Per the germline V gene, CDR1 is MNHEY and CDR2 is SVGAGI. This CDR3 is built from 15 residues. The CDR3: CASSYPSSGANVLTF. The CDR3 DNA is TGTGCCAGCAGTTACCCAAGCTCTGGGGCCAACGTCCTGACTTTC.

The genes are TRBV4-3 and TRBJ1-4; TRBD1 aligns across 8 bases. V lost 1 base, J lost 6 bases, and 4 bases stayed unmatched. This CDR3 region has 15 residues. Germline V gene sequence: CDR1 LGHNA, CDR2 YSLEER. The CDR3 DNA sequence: TGCGCCAGCAGCCAAGCGGCAGGGGGCGATGAAAAACTGTTTTTT. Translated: CASSQAAGGDEKLFF.

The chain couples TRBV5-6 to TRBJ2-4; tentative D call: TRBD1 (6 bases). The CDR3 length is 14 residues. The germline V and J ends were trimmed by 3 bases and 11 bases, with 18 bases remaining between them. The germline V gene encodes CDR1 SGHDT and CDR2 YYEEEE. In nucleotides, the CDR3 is TGTGCCAGCAGCTCGGGCCCCAGGGGTCTCTTTCAGTACTTC. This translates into CASSSGPRGLFQYF.

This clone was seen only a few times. Here the CDR3 DNA reads TGCGCCAGCAGCTTGTTACAGACGAACACCGGGGAGCTGTTTTTT. It is translated as CASSLLQTNTGELFF. The chain is built from TRBV5-1 and TRBJ2-2, with unresolved D. The CDR3 has 15 residues. Looked up from germline, CDR1 is SGHRS and CDR2 is YFSETQ. Trimming removed 1 base at V and 0 bases at J, with 7 bases between. Drawing the rest from reference TRBV5-1 and TRBJ2-2, the complete variable domain is KAGVTQTPRYLIKTRGQQVTLSCSPISGHRSVSWYQQTPGQGLQFLFEYFSETQRNKGNFPGRFSGRQFSNSRSEMNVSTLELGDSALYLCASSLLQTNTGELFFGEGSRLTVL.

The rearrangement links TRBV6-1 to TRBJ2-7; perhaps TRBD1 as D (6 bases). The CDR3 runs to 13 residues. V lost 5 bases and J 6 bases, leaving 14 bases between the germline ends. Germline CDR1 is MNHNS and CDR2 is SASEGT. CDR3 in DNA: TGTGCCAGCAGTCCAGGGGCACGGGCCGAGCAGTACTTC. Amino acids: CASSPGARAEQYF.

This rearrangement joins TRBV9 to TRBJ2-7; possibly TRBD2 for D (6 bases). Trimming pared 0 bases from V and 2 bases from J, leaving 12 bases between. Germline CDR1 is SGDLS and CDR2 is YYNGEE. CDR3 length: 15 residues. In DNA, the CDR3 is TGTGCCAGCAGCGTAGATGCTAGCGAAACCTACGAGCAGTACTTC. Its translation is CASSVDASETYEQYF.

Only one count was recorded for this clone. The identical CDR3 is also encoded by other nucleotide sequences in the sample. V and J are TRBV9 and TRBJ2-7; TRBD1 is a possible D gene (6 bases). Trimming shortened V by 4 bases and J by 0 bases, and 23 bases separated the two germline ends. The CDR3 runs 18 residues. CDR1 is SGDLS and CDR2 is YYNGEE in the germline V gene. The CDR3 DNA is TGTGCCAGCAGCTTAGGTTATCAGGACAGAACCCGCTCCTACGAGCAGTACGTC. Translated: CASSLGYQDRTRSYEQYV.

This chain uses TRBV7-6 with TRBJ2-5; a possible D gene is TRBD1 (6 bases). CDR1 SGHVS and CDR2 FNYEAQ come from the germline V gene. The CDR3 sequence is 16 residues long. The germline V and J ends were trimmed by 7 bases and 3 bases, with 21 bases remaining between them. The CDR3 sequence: CASTSLTGPIKETQYF. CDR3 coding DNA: TGTGCCAGCACCAGCCTGACAGGCCCTATTAAAGAGACCCAGTACTTC.

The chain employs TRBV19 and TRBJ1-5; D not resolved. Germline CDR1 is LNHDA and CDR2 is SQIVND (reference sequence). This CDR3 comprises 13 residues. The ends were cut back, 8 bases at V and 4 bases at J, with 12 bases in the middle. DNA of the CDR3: TGTGCCAGTTCCCTCCTCATGAATCAGCCCCAGCATTTT. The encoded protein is CASSLLMNQPQHF.

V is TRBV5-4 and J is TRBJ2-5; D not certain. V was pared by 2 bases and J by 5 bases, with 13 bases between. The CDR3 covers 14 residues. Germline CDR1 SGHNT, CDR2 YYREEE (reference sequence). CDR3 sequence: CASSFSGRPETQYF. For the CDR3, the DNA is TGTGCCAGCAGCTTCTCGGGCAGACCGGAGACCCAGTACTTC.

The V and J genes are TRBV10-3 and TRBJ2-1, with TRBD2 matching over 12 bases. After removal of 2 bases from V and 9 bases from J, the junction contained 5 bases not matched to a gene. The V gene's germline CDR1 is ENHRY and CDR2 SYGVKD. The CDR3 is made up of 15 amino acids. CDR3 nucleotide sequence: TGTGCCATCAGTGAGGGAGGACTAGCGGGGTTTGAGCAGTTCTTC. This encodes CAISEGGLAGFEQFF.